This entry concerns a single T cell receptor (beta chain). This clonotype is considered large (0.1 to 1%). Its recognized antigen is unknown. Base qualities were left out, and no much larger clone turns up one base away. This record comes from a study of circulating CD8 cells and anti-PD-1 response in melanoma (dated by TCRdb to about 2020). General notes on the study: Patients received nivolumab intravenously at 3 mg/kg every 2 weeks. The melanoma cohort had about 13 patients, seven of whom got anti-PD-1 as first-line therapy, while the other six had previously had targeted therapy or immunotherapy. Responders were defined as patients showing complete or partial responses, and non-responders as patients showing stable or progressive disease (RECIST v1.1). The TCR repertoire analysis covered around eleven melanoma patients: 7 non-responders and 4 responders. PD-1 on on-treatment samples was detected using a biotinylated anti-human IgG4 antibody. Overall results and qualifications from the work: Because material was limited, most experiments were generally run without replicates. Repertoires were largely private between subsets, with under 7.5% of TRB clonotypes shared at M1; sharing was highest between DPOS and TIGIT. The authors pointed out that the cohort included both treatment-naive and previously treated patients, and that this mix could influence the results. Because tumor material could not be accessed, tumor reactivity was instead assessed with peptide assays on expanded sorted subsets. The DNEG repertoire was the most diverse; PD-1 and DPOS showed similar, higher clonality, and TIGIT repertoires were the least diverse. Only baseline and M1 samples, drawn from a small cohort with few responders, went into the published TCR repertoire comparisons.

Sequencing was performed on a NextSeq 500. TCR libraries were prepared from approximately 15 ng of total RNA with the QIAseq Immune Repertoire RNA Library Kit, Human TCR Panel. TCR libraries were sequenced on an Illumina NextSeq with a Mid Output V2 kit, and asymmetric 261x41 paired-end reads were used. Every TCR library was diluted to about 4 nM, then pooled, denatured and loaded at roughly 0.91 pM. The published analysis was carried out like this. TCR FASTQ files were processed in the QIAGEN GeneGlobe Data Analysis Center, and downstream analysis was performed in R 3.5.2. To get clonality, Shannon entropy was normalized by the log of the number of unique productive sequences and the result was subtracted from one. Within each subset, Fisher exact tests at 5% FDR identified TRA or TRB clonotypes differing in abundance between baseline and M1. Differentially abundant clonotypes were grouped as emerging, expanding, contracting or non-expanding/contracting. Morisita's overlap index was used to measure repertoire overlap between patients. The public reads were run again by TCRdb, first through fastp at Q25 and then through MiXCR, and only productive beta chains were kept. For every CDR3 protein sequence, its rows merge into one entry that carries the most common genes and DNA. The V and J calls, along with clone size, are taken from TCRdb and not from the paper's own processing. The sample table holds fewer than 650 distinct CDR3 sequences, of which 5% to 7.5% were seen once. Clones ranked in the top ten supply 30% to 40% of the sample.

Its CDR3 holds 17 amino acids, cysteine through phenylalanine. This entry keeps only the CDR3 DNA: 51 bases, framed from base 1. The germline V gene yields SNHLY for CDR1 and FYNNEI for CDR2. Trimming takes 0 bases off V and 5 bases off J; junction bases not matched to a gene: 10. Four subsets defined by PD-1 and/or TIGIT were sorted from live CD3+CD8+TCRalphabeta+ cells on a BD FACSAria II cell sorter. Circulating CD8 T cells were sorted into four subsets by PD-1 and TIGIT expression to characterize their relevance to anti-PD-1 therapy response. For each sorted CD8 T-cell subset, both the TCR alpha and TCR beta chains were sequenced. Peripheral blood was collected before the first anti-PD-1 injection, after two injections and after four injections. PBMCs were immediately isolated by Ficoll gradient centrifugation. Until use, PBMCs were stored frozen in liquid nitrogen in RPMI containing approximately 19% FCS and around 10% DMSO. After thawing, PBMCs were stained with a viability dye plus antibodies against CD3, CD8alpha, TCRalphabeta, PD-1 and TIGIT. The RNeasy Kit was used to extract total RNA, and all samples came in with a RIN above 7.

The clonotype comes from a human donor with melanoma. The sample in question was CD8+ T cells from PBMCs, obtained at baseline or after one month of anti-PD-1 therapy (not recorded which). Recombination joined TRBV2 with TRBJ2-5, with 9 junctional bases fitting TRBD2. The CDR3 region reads CASSEAGTSLRLETQYF. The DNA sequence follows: TGTGCCAGCAGTGAAGCTGGGACTAGCCTACGATTGGAGACCCAGTACTTC.